Included here is one T cell receptor (beta chain) sequence, with context. This sample is part of a study of CD8 T cells in Susac syndrome. Looking at the study overall: When their blood was taken, patients with Susac syndrome were therapy-naive, taking corticosteroids, or taking intravenous immunoglobulin alone.

Between the trimmed V and J ends, which lost 4 bases and 2 bases, there was a span of 11 bases. The CDR3 totals 15 residues. Germline lookup yields CDR1 MGHRA and CDR2 YSYEKL. Random hexamers were used to reverse transcribe the RNA input (about 0.45 to 1 ug). Multiplex PCR with immunoSEQ amplified the TCR beta CDR3 across 54 Vbeta and 13 Jbeta. MiXCR was run by TCRdb on the immunoSEQ multiplex PCR reads, yielding one entry per CDR3 protein. In the table there are some 150,000 distinct CDR3 sequences, approximately 95% of which are singletons. This rearrangement joins TRBV4-1 to TRBJ1-4; D unresolved. The clonotype originates from a human donor with Susac syndrome. The sequenced sample consisted of CD4+ T cells from PBMCs. CDR3 in DNA: TGCGCCAGCAGCCTGCTGGCCGGTACTAATGAAAAACTGTTTTTT. It yields the protein CASSLLAGTNEKLFF.